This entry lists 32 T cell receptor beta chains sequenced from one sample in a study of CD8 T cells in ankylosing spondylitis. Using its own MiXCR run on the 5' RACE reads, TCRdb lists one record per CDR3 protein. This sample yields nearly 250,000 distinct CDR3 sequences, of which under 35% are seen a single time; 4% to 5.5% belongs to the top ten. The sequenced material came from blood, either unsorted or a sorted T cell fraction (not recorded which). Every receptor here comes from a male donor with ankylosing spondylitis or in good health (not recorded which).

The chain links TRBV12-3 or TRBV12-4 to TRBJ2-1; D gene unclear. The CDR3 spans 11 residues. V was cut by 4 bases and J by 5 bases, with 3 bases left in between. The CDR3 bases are TGTGCCAGCAGTTCTGACAATGAGCAGTTCTTC. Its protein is CASSSDNEQFF.

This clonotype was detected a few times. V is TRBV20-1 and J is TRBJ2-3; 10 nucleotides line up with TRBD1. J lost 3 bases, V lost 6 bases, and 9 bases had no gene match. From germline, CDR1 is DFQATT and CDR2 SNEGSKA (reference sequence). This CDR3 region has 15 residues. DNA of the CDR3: TGCAGTGCAGCCGGGACAGGGGTTTTGACAGATACGCAGTATTTT. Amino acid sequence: CSAAGTGVLTDTQYF.

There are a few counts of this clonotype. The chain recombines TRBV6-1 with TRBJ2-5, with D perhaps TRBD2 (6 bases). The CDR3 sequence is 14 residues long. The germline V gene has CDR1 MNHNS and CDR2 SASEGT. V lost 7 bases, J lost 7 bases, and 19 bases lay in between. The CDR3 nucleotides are TGTGCCAGCACCAGCTCCAAGTTGGGGGGGACCCAGTACTTC. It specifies CASTSSKLGGTQYF.

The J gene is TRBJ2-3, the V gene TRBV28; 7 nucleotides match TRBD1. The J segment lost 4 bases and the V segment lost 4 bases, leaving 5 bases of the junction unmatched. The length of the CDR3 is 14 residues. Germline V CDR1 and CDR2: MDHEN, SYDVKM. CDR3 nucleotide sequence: TGTGCCAGCAGTTCTCCGACAGGGCCAGATACGCAGTATTTT. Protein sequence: CASSSPTGPDTQYF.

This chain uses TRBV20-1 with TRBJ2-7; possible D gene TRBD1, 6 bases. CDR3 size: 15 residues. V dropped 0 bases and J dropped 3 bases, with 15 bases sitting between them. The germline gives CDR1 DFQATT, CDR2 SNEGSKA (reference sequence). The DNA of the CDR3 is TGCAGTGCTAGAGATTCAACAGGGTCGGACTACGAGCAGTACTTC. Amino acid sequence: CSARDSTGSDYEQYF.

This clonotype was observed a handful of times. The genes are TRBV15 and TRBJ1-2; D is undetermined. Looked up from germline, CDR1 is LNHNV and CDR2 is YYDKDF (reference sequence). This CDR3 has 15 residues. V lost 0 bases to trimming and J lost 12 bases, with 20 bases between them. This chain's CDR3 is CATSREATRVVGDTF. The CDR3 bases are TGTGCCACCAGCAGAGAGGCGACAAGGGTAGTTGGAGACACCTTC.

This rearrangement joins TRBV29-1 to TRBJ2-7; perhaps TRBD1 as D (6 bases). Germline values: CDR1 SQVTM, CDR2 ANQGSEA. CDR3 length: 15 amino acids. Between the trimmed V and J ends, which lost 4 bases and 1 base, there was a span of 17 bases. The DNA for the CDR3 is TGCAGCGTTGGTCGCCTCAGGGGCTCTTCCTACGAGCAGTACTTC. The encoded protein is CSVGRLRGSSYEQYF.

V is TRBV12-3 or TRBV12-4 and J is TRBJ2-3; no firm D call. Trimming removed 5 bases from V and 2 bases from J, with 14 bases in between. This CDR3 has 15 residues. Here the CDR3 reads CASSLGGSPTDTQYF. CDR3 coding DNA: TGTGCCAGCAGTCTCGGCGGTAGCCCCACAGATACGCAGTATTTT.

The CDR3 spells CSVEYGHAGSYNEQFF. DNA for the CDR3: TGCAGCGTTGAATATGGACATGCCGGATCCTACAATGAGCAGTTCTTC. The rearrangement uses TRBV29-1 and TRBJ2-1; TRBD1 is a possible D gene (5 bases). From germline, CDR1 is SQVTM and CDR2 ANQGSEA. This CDR3 contains 16 residues. V gave up 2 bases and J gave up 1 base, with 15 bases separating them.

The CDR3 DNA sequence: TGCAGTGCTAGAAAGGATGGGAATGAAAAACTGTTTTTT. Translated, it gives CSARKDGNEKLFF. The J gene is TRBJ1-4, the V gene TRBV20-1; D is uncertain. CDR3 length equals 13 residues. Germline CDR1 DFQATT, CDR2 SNEGSKA (reference sequence). V was clipped by 2 bases and J by 5 bases, with 9 bases between them.

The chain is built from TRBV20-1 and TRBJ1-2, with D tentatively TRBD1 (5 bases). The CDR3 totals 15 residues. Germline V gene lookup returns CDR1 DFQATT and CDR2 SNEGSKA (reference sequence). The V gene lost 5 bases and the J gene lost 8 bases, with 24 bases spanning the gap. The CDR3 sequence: CSASNLTGPGEGYTF. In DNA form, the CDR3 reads TGCAGTGCTTCGAATCTGACGGGACCGGGTGAAGGCTACACCTTC.

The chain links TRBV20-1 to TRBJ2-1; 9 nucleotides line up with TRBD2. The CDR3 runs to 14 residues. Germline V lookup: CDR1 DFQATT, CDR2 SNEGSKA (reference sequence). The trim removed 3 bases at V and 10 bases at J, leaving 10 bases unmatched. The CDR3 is CSASLSGGRREQFF. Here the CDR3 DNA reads TGCAGTGCTAGTTTGAGCGGGGGGCGGAGGGAGCAGTTCTTC.

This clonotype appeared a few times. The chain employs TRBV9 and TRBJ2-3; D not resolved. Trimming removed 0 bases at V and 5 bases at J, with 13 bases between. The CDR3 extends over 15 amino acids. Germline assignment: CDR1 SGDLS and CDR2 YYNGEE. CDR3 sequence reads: CASSVANGVGDTQYF. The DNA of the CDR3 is TGTGCCAGCAGCGTAGCTAACGGCGTGGGAGATACGCAGTATTTT.

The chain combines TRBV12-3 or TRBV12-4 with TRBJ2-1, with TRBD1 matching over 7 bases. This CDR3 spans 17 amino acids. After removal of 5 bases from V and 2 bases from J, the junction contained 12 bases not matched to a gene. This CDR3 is CASSLSGDSPAYNEQFF. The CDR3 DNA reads TGTGCCAGCAGTCTCTCCGGGGACAGCCCGGCCTACAATGAGCAGTTCTTC.

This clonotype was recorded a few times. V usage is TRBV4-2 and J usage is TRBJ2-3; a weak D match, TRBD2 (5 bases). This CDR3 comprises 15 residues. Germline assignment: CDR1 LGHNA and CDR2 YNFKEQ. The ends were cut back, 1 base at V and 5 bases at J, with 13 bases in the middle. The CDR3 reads CASSQADGVGDTQYF. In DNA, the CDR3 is TGTGCCAGCAGCCAAGCGGACGGGGTGGGAGATACGCAGTATTTT.

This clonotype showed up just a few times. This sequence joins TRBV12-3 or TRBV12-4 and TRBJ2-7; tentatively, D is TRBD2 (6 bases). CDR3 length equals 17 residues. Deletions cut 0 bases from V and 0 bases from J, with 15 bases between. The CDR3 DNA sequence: TGTGCCAGCAGTTTAGCCCGGTGGAGGGGTAGCTCCTACGAGCAGTACTTC. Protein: CASSLARWRGSSYEQYF.

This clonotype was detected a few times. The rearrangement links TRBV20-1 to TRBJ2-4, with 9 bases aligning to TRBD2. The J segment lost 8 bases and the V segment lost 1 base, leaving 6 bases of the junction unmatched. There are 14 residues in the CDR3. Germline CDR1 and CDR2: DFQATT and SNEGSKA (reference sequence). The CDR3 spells CSARVERGVYIQYF. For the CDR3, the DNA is TGCAGTGCTAGAGTGGAGCGGGGGGTGTACATTCAGTACTTC.

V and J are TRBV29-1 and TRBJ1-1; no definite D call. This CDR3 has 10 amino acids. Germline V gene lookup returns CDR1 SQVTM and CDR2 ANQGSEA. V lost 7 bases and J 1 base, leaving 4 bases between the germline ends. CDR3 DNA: TGCAGCGGGCAGAACACTGAAGCTTTCTTT. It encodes CSGQNTEAFF.

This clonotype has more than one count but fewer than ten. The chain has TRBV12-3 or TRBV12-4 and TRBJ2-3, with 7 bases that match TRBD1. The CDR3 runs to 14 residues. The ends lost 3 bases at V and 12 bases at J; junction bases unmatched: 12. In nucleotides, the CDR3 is TGTGCCAGCAGTTTGGGGGACCCAGGGGGTGTTCAGTATTTT. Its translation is CASSLGDPGGVQYF.

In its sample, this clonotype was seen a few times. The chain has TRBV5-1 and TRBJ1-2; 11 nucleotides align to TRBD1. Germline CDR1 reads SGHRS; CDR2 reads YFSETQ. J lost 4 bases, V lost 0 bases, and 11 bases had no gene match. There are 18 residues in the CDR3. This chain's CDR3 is CASSLDGQGARLSYGYTF. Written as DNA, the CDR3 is TGCGCCAGCAGCTTGGACGGACAGGGGGCGCGTCTTAGCTATGGCTACACCTTC.

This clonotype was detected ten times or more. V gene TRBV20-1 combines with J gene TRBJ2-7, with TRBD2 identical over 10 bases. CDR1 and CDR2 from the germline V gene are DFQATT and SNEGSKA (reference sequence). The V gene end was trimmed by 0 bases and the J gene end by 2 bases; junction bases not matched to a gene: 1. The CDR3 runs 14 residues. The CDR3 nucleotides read TGCAGTGCTAGAGAACTAGCGGGGCCCTACGAGCAGTACTTC. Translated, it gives CSARELAGPYEQYF.

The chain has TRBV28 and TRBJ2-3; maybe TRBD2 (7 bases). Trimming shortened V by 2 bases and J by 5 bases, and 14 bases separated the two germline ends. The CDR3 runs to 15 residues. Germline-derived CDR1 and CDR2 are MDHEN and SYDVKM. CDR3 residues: CASSLAGASRDTQYF. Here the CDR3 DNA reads TGTGCCAGCAGTTTAGCGGGGGCCTCGAGAGATACGCAGTATTTT.

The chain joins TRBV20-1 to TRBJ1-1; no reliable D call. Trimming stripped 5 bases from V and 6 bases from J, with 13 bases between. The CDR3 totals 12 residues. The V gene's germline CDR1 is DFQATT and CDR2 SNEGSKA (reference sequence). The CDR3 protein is CSALRPGAEAFF. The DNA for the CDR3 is TGCAGTGCTCTCCGGCCCGGGGCTGAAGCTTTCTTT.

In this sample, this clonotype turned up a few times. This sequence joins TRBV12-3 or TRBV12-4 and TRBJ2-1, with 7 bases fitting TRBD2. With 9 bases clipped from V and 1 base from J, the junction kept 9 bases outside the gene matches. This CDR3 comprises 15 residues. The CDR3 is CASGSGLKSYNEQFF. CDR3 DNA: TGTGCCAGTGGTAGCGGGTTGAAATCCTACAATGAGCAGTTCTTC.

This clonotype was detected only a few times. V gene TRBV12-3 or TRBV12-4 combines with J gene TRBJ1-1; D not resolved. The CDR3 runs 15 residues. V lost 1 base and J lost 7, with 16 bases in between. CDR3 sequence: CASSLGFVELGEAFF. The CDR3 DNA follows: TGTGCCAGCAGTTTAGGCTTTGTCGAATTAGGTGAAGCTTTCTTT.

The CDR3: CASSSAQNQPQHF. DNA for the CDR3: TGTGCCAGCAGTTCGGCACAGAATCAGCCCCAGCATTTT. V gene TRBV27 combines with J gene TRBJ1-5; no reliable D call. The V and J ends lost 4 bases and 4 bases respectively, with 8 bases between them. The CDR3 has 13 amino acids. CDR1 and CDR2 from the germline V gene are MNHEY and SMNVEV (reference sequence).

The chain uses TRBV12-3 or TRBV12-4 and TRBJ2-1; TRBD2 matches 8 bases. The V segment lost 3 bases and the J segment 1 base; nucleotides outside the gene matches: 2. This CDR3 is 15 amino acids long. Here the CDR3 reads CASSFTGGSYNEQFF. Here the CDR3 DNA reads TGTGCCAGCAGTTTCACGGGGGGGTCCTACAATGAGCAGTTCTTC.

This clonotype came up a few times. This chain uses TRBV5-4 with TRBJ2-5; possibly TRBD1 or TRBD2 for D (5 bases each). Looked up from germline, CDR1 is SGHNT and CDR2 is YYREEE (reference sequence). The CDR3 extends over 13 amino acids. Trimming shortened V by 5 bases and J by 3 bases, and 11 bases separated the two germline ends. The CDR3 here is CASRHGGEETQYF. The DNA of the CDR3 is TGTGCCAGCAGGCATGGGGGAGAAGAGACCCAGTACTTC.

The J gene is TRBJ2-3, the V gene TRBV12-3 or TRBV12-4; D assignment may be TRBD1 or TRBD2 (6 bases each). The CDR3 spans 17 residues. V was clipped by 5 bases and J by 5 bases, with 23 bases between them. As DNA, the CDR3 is TGTGCCAGCAGTGTAGGGGGGTCTGGAGGGTTGTTAGATACGCAGTATTTT. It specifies CASSVGGSGGLLDTQYF.

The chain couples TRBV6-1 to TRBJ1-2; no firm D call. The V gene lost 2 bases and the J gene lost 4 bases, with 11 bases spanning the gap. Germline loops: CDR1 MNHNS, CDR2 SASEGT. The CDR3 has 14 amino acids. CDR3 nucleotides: TGTGCCAGCAGTGAAACGGGCCTTGGCTATGGCTACACCTTC. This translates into CASSETGLGYGYTF.

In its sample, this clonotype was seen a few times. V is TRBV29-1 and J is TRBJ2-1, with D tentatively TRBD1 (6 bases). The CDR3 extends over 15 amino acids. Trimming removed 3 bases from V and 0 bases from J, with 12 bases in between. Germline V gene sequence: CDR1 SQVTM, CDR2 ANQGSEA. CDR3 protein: CSVEGAAPSYNEQFF. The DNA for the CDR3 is TGCAGCGTTGAGGGGGCGGCCCCCTCCTACAATGAGCAGTTCTTC.

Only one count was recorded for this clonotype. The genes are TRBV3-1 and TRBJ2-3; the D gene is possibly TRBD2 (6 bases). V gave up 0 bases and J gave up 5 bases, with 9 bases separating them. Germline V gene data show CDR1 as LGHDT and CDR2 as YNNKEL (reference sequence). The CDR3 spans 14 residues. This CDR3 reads CASSQDRAGDTQYF. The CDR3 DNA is TGTGCCAGCAGCCAAGATCGAGCGGGAGATACGCAGTATTTT.